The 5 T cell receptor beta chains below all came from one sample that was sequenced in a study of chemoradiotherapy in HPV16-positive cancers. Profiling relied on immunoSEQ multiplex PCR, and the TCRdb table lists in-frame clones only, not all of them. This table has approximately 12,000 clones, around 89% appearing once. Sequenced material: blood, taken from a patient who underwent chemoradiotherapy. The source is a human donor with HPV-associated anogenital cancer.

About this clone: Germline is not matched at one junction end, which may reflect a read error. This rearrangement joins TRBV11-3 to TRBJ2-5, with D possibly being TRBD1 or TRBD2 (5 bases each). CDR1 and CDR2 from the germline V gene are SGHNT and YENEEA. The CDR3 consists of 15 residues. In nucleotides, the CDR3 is TGTGCCAGCAGCCCTGGCGGCCAAAGGGGAGAGTCCCAGTACTTC. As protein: CASSPGGQRGESQYF.

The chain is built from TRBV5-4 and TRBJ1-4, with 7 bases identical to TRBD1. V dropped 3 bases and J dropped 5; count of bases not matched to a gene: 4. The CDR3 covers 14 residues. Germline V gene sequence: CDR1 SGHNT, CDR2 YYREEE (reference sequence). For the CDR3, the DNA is TGTGCCAGCAGCTCCGGGACAGTAAATGAAAAACTGTTTTTT. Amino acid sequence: CASSSGTVNEKLFF.

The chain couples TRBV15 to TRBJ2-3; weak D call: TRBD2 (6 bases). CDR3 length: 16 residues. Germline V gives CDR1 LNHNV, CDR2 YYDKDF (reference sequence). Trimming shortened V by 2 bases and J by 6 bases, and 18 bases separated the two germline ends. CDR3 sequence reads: CATSRRGRRESDTQYF. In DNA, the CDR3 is TGTGCCACCAGCAGAAGAGGACGCCGGGAGTCGGATACGCAGTATTTT. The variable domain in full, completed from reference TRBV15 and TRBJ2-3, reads DAMVIQNPRYQVTQFGKPVTLSCSQTLNHNVMYWYQQKSSQAPKLLFHYYDKDFNNEADTPDNFQSRRPNTSFCFLDIRSPGLGDTAMYLCATSRRGRRESDTQYFGPGTRLTVL.

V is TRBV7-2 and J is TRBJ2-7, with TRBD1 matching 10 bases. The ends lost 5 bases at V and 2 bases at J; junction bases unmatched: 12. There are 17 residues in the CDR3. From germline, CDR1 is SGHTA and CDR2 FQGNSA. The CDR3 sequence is CASSPRIRQGAPYEQYF. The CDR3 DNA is TGTGCCAGCAGCCCCCGAATCCGACAGGGGGCGCCCTACGAGCAGTACTTC.

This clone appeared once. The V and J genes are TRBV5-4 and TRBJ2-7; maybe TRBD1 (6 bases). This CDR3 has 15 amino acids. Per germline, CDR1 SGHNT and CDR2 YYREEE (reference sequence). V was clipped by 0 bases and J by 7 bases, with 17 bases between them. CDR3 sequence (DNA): TGTGCCAGCAGCTTGGGGGGACATGGAGCGAAGGAGCAGTACTTC. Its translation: CASSLGGHGAKEQYF.